The rows below give T cell receptor beta chains drawn from one sample of a study of regulatory T cells in long-lasting Graves disease. MiXCR was run by TCRdb on the multiplex PCR reads, yielding one entry per CDR3 protein. The table shows approximately 350,000 distinct CDR3 sequences, with 12% occurring only once. These records were also assigned to another study, of T cells in Graves' hyperthyroidism and ophthalmopathy.

Here the sequenced sample was peripheral blood mononuclear cells (PBMCs), taken at new diagnosis, from a patient treated with antithyroid drugs. Receptors originate from a young woman with Graves disease. Both conserved end residues are part of each CDR3. Fields, in order: CDR3 protein, CDR3 DNA, clone size, D gene, V gene, J gene. D genes are given only for firm matches. Not all rows give a size; the values are once, few, many and, for expanded clones, a class.

CDR3 protein: CASSRVGSYEQYF; CDR3 DNA: TGCGCCAGCAGCCGGGTGGGAAGCTACGAGCAGTACTTC; clone size: few; D gene: .; V gene: TRBV4-1; J gene: TRBJ2-7
CDR3 protein: CASSYSIRRGHTPLHF; CDR3 DNA: TGTGCCAGCAGTTACTCGATAAGAAGAGGCCATACACCCCTCCACTTT; clone size: few; D gene: .; V gene: TRBV6-5; J gene: TRBJ1-6
CDR3 protein: CASSLNFGLAGANTGELFF; CDR3 DNA: TGTGCCAGCAGCTTAAATTTCGGTCTAGCGGGGGCGAACACCGGGGAGCTGTTTTTT; clone size: many; D gene: TRBD2; V gene: TRBV7-8; J gene: TRBJ2-2
CDR3 protein: CASSFGQGAGEQYF; CDR3 DNA: TGTGCCAGCAGCTTCGGTCAGGGGGCGGGGGAGCAGTACTTC; clone size: .; D gene: TRBD1; V gene: TRBV7-6; J gene: TRBJ2-7
CDR3 protein: CASSLSETGSNYGYTF; CDR3 DNA: TGTGCCAGCAGCTTATCTGAGACAGGGAGTAACTATGGCTACACCTTC; clone size: .; D gene: TRBD1; V gene: TRBV7-9; J gene: TRBJ1-2
CDR3 protein: CASSPPGHGELFF; CDR3 DNA: TGTGCCAGCAGTCCGCCTGGCCACGGGGAGCTGTTTTTT; clone size: many; D gene: .; V gene: TRBV6-2/TRBV6-3; J gene: TRBJ2-2
CDR3 protein: CASSLQTSGGANRDTQYF; CDR3 DNA: TGTGCCAGCAGCTTACAGACTAGCGGGGGGGCCAATAGAGATACGCAGTATTTT; clone size: .; D gene: TRBD2; V gene: TRBV7-9; J gene: TRBJ2-3
CDR3 protein: CASQKGDDNEQFF; CDR3 DNA: TGTGCCAGTCAAAAGGGGGACGACAATGAGCAGTTCTTC; clone size: .; D gene: .; V gene: TRBV13; J gene: TRBJ2-1
CDR3 protein: CSARNRGSNQKLFF; CDR3 DNA: TGCAGTGCTAGAAACAGGGGCTCCAATCAAAAACTGTTTTTT; clone size: .; D gene: TRBD1; V gene: TRBV20-1; J gene: TRBJ1-4
CDR3 protein: CASSLIGPYEQYF; CDR3 DNA: TGTGCCAGCAGCTTAATAGGCCCCTACGAGCAGTACTTC; clone size: many; D gene: .; V gene: TRBV7-2; J gene: TRBJ2-7
CDR3 protein: CASSLLGGAYEKLFF; CDR3 DNA: TGTGCCAGCAGTTTATTAGGGGGCGCCTATGAAAAACTGTTTTTT; clone size: many; D gene: TRBD1; V gene: TRBV28; J gene: TRBJ1-4
CDR3 protein: CASSLYGTGGGETQYF; CDR3 DNA: TGTGCCAGCAGTTTATACGGGACAGGGGGTGGAGAGACCCAGTACTTC; clone size: .; D gene: TRBD1; V gene: TRBV27; J gene: TRBJ2-5
CDR3 protein: CASHPSSYGYTF; CDR3 DNA: TGTGCCAGCCACCCCTCCAGCTATGGCTACACCTTC; clone size: many; D gene: .; V gene: TRBV2; J gene: TRBJ1-2
CDR3 protein: CASSSQIGQGGYGYTF; CDR3 DNA: TGTGCCAGCAGCTCACAAATAGGACAGGGAGGCTATGGCTACACCTTC; clone size: .; D gene: TRBD1; V gene: TRBV7-2; J gene: TRBJ1-2
CDR3 protein: CSASSGAYEQYF; CDR3 DNA: TGCAGTGCTAGTTCGGGAGCCTACGAGCAGTACTTC; clone size: .; D gene: .; V gene: TRBV20-1; J gene: TRBJ2-7
CDR3 protein: CATSDSREAAQFF; CDR3 DNA: TGTGCCACCAGTGACTCGCGGGAAGCGGCTCAGTTCTTC; clone size: few; D gene: .; V gene: TRBV24-1; J gene: TRBJ2-1
CDR3 protein: CSASDWAPGETQYF; CDR3 DNA: TGCAGTGCTAGTGACTGGGCGCCGGGAGAGACCCAGTACTTC; clone size: many; D gene: .; V gene: TRBV20-1; J gene: TRBJ2-5
CDR3 protein: CASSYGPGNTEAFF; CDR3 DNA: TGTGCCAGCAGTTACGGGCCCGGGAACACTGAAGCTTTCTTT; clone size: many; D gene: .; V gene: TRBV6-2/TRBV6-3; J gene: TRBJ1-1
CDR3 protein: CSARGLAGTFSYNEQFF; CDR3 DNA: TGCAGTGCCAGGGGACTAGCGGGCACGTTCTCCTACAATGAGCAGTTCTTC; clone size: .; D gene: TRBD2; V gene: TRBV20-1; J gene: TRBJ2-1
CDR3 protein: CASSYQGFTITNTEAFF; CDR3 DNA: TGTGCCAGCAGTTACCAGGGCTTCACTATCACGAACACTGAAGCTTTCTTT; clone size: many; D gene: .; V gene: TRBV6-2/TRBV6-3; J gene: TRBJ1-1
CDR3 protein: CASSPDLTDTQYF; CDR3 DNA: TGTGCCAGCAGCCCCGACCTCACAGATACGCAGTATTTT; clone size: many; D gene: .; V gene: TRBV11-3; J gene: TRBJ2-3
CDR3 protein: CSARSYPLNEQFF; CDR3 DNA: TGCAGTGCTAGGTCCTATCCCCTTAATGAGCAGTTCTTC; clone size: many; D gene: .; V gene: TRBV20-1; J gene: TRBJ2-1
CDR3 protein: CSVEWTAYGYTF; CDR3 DNA: TGCAGCGTTGAGTGGACAGCCTATGGCTACACCTTC; clone size: many; D gene: .; V gene: TRBV29-1; J gene: TRBJ1-2
CDR3 protein: CASSSGGGNNEQFF; CDR3 DNA: TGTGCTAGCAGCTCCGGGGGCGGGAACAATGAGCAGTTCTTC; clone size: .; D gene: .; V gene: TRBV7-7; J gene: TRBJ2-1
CDR3 protein: CASSLVVIGANYGYTF; CDR3 DNA: TGTGCCAGCAGCTTAGTGGTCATCGGAGCTAACTATGGCTACACCTTC; clone size: many; D gene: .; V gene: TRBV7-2; J gene: TRBJ1-2
CDR3 protein: CSASTPGRRRITEAFF; CDR3 DNA: TGCAGTGCTAGTACCCCGGGACGGAGGCGAATCACTGAAGCTTTCTTT; clone size: many; D gene: .; V gene: TRBV20-1; J gene: TRBJ1-1
CDR3 protein: CASSLANPGSYQETQYF; CDR3 DNA: TGTGCCAGCAGCTTAGCTAATCCGGGATCGTACCAAGAGACCCAGTACTTC; clone size: many; D gene: .; V gene: TRBV7-2; J gene: TRBJ2-5